The 24 T cell receptor beta chains given below trace back to one sample, sequenced in a study of cytomegalovirus exposure and HLA in healthy donors. Primers for the PCR totalled 60 Vbeta and 13 Jbeta. Profiled with immunoSEQ multiplex PCR; TCRdb holds only in-frame clones, not every one. This table holds some 56,000 clones, approximately 80% found once. Sequencing used PBMCs. Receptor source: a human donor in good health.

In DNA form, the CDR3 reads TGCGCCAGCAGCCAAGATTTCGGGTGGGCAGGGGGTAATTCACCCCTCCACTTT. Translated: CASSQDFGWAGGNSPLHF. The chain is built from TRBV4-1 and TRBJ1-6; TRBD1 matches 7 bases. Germline CDR1 reads MGHRA; CDR2 reads YSYEKL. V was clipped by 0 bases and J by 6 bases; unmatched bases: 11. The CDR3 extends over 18 amino acids.

The CDR3 region has the DNA TGCGCCAGCAGCACCAGCGGGAGATTTACCGGGGAGCTGTTTTTT. It is translated as CASSTSGRFTGELFF. The chain joins TRBV5-1 to TRBJ2-2; 8 nucleotides line up with TRBD2. Trimming cost V 4 bases and J 5 bases; bases outside gene matches: 7. The germline V gene has CDR1 SGHRS and CDR2 YFSETQ. The CDR3 is 15 residues long.

This clone has just one count. This rearrangement joins TRBV5-1 to TRBJ2-7; maybe TRBD2 (7 bases). Germline CDR1 SGHRS, CDR2 YFSETQ. The V end lost 4 bases, the J end lost 9 bases, and 14 bases lay between the germline ends. This CDR3 has 12 amino acids. The CDR3 region has the DNA TGCGCCAGCAGCGGGGGAGGGGGGGGGCAGTACTTC. Encoded protein: CASSGGGGGQYF.

The CDR3 reads CASSLASGRTETQYF. The DNA for the CDR3 is TGTGCCAGCAGCTTAGCTAGCGGGAGGACAGAGACCCAGTACTTC. The V gene is TRBV11-1, the J gene TRBJ2-5, with 10 bases identical to TRBD2. Per germline, CDR1 SGHAT and CDR2 FQDESV (reference sequence). With V trimmed by 0 bases and J by 4 bases, 2 bases remained unmatched. CDR3 length: 15 residues.

The chain couples TRBV29-1 to TRBJ2-7; 7 bases match TRBD1. Germline CDR1 SQVTM, CDR2 ANQGSEA. This CDR3 is built from 13 residues. V lost 5 bases, J lost 4 bases, and 8 bases stayed unmatched. The CDR3 sequence: CSVTGDIGYEQYF. Written as DNA, the CDR3 is TGCAGCGTTACAGGGGATATTGGGTACGAGCAGTACTTC.

The chain recombines TRBV4-3 with TRBJ1-6; D is uncertain. This CDR3 has 15 amino acids. Germline V CDR1 and CDR2: LGHNA, YSLEER. Trimming left V 1 base short and J 7 bases short, with 11 bases between. CDR3 sequence (DNA): TGCGCCAGCAGCCAAGTGCGACAACCGAATTCACCCCTCCACTTT. It encodes CASSQVRQPNSPLHF.

The chain has TRBV7-2 and TRBJ1-1; D not certain. Trimming stripped 4 bases from V and 0 bases from J, with 18 bases between. The CDR3 is made up of 17 amino acids. From germline, CDR1 is SGHTA and CDR2 FQGNSA. The CDR3 is CASSSPLSRRLNTEAFF. The CDR3 bases are TGTGCCAGCAGCTCCCCCCTGTCTAGGCGCCTGAACACTGAAGCTTTCTTT. Full variable domain (remainder filled in from reference TRBV7-2 and TRBJ1-1): GAGVSQSPSNKVTEKGKDVELRCDPISGHTALYWYRQSLGQGLEFLIYFQGNSAPDKSGLPSDRFSAERTGGSVSTLTIQRTQQEDSAVYLCASSSPLSRRLNTEAFFGQGTRLTVV.

The chain joins TRBV5-1 to TRBJ1-4, with D uncertain. V was pared by 3 bases and J by 4 bases, with 7 bases between. CDR1 is SGHRS, CDR2 YFSETQ, per germline. This CDR3 is built from 13 residues. CDR3 in amino acids: CASSWGVNEKLFF. For the CDR3, the DNA is TGCGCCAGCAGCTGGGGAGTTAATGAAAAACTGTTTTTT.

This clone turned up a few times. As DNA, the CDR3 is TGCGCCAGCAGCCAAGCTGAGGGCTCTGGGGCCAACGTCCTGACTTTC. It encodes CASSQAEGSGANVLTF. The genes are TRBV4-3 and TRBJ2-6; tentatively, D is TRBD2 (5 bases). The CDR3 is made up of 16 amino acids. Germline V gene lookup returns CDR1 LGHNA and CDR2 YSLEER. V lost 1 base and J lost 0, with 7 bases in between.

The chain employs TRBV4-2 and TRBJ2-1; no definite D call. This CDR3 is built from 17 residues. Germline values: CDR1 LGHNA, CDR2 YNFKEQ. V shed 3 bases and J shed 5 bases, with 20 bases lying between them. The CDR3 DNA follows: TGTGCCAGCAGCCAGAGGTTGAGTGGCGGAGCCAACAATGAGCAGTTCTTC. This gives the protein CASSQRLSGGANNEQFF.

With respect to this clone: The germline gene is not matched at one end of the junction; a read error may be the cause. V gene TRBV6-5 combines with J gene TRBJ1-3; tentatively, D is TRBD1 (6 bases). Germline CDR1 MNHEY, CDR2 SVGAGI. The CDR3 consists of 14 residues. For the CDR3, the DNA is TGTACCAGCAGAACAGGGAACTCTGGAAACACCATATATTTT. It specifies CTSRTGNSGNTIYF.

The rearrangement links TRBV7-2 to TRBJ2-1; 7 nucleotides align to TRBD1. With 6 bases clipped from V and 0 bases from J, the junction kept 2 bases outside the gene matches. This CDR3 has 14 amino acids. CDR1 and CDR2 (germline): SGHTA, FQGNSA. DNA of the CDR3: TGTGCCAGCAGACCAGGGGGCTCCTACAATGAGCAGTTCTTC. This gives the protein CASRPGGSYNEQFF.

V is TRBV2 and J is TRBJ1-5; D gene ambiguous. Germline V lookup: CDR1 SNHLY, CDR2 FYNNEI. The V gene lost 8 bases and the J gene lost 1 base, with 15 bases spanning the gap. The CDR3 totals 15 residues. The CDR3 here is CASCTSRGSNQPQHF. As DNA, the CDR3 is TGTGCCAGCTGTACCAGCCGAGGGAGCAATCAGCCCCAGCATTTT.

This sequence joins TRBV19 and TRBJ1-3; 8 positions match TRBD1. J was trimmed by 3 bases and V by 6 bases; bases with no gene match: 4. CDR3 size: 14 residues. Germline CDR1 is LNHDA and CDR2 is SQIVND (reference sequence). CDR3: CASSPDRGGNTIYF. The CDR3 region has the DNA TGTGCCAGTAGCCCCGACAGGGGTGGAAACACCATATATTTT.

The rearrangement uses TRBV6-1 and TRBJ1-4; 7 bases align to TRBD1. Germline CDR1 MNHNS, CDR2 SASEGT. The CDR3 totals 14 residues. Trimming removed 3 bases from V and 16 bases from J; junction bases left unmatched: 14. The CDR3 loop is CASSDSVTGRNRFF. The DNA of the CDR3 is TGTGCCAGCAGTGATTCCGTGACAGGGCGGAACCGGTTTTTT.

The V call is TRBV10-2, the J call TRBJ2-3, with 10 bases identical to TRBD2. CDR1 and CDR2 (germline): WSHSY, SAAADI. The trim removed 7 bases at V and 5 bases at J, leaving 9 bases unmatched. CDR3 length: 15 amino acids. The CDR3 coding sequence is TGCGCCAGCAAATCTACTAGCGGGGCGGTAGATACGCAGTATTTT. This codes for CASKSTSGAVDTQYF.

The gene calls are TRBV9 and TRBJ1-6; tentative D call: TRBD1 (6 bases). The CDR3 is made up of 17 amino acids. V was cut by 3 bases and J by 10 bases, with 23 bases left in between. Germline V gene lookup returns CDR1 SGDLS and CDR2 YYNGEE. The CDR3 protein is CASSANPTAGVGSPLHF. The CDR3 DNA sequence: TGTGCCAGCAGCGCGAACCCCACCGCAGGGGTGGGATCACCCCTCCACTTT.

V gene TRBV19 combines with J gene TRBJ1-1; 7 bases fit TRBD1. The CDR3 has 18 amino acids. V gave up 3 bases and J gave up 6 bases; unmatched junction bases: 19. The germline gives CDR1 LNHDA, CDR2 SQIVND (reference sequence). This CDR3 is CASSIRAGGPLGTAEAFF. CDR3 nucleotides: TGTGCCAGTAGTATTCGGGCAGGGGGACCTTTAGGGACCGCTGAAGCTTTCTTT.

The chain employs TRBV7-6 and TRBJ2-1, with a tentative D call TRBD1 (5 bases). The CDR3 has 15 amino acids. V was trimmed by 2 bases and J by 5 bases, leaving 13 bases between them. CDR1 and CDR2 (germline): SGHVS, FNYEAQ. The CDR3 spells CASSLRPRVDNEQFF. The CDR3 DNA reads as TGTGCCAGCAGCTTACGGCCCAGGGTTGACAATGAGCAGTTCTTC.

This sequence joins TRBV19 and TRBJ2-1; 7 nucleotides align to TRBD2. Trimming at V came to 6 bases and at J to 10 bases, leaving 18 bases not matched to a gene. The CDR3 extends over 16 amino acids. From germline, CDR1 is LNHDA and CDR2 SQIVND (reference sequence). The CDR3 bases are TGTGCCAGTAGAGGGGCTAGCGGAGTGGTTGGGGGGGAGCAGTTCTTC. As protein: CASRGASGVVGGEQFF.

The chain couples TRBV27 to TRBJ2-5; TRBD2 matches at 8 bases. The DNA end lines up better with TRBJ2-7; the J call may be wrong. This CDR3 has 14 residues. CDR1 and CDR2 (germline): MNHEY, SMNVEV (reference sequence). The CDR3 nucleotides read TGTGCCAGCAGTTTTGGCGGGAGGTCTTACGAGCAGTACTTC. Protein product: CASSFGGRSYEQYF.

The rearrangement uses TRBV5-3 and TRBJ2-3; 7 bases align to TRBD1. TRBV5-3 has ORF status, its function being uncertain. V lost 0 bases to trimming and J lost 4 bases; unmatched junction nucleotides: 20. CDR3 size: 20 residues. Here the CDR3 DNA reads TGTGCCAGAAGCTTGGGTGAGCTAGGGGGCTGCTCAGGTCGGGCAGATACGCAGTATTTT. The encoded protein is CARSLGELGGCSGRADTQYF.

This CDR3 is CASSLGSSYEQYF. CDR3 bases: TGTGCCAGCAGCTTAGGTAGCTCCTACGAGCAGTACTTC. This chain joins TRBV13 and TRBJ2-7; D unclear. CDR3 size: 13 residues. Trimming removed 0 bases at V and 0 bases at J, with 3 bases between. Germline V gives CDR1 PRHDT, CDR2 FYEKMQ (reference sequence).

The V and J genes are TRBV6-5 and TRBJ2-1, with TRBD1 as a possible D gene (6 bases). This CDR3 spans 14 amino acids. The V end was cut by 5 bases, the J end by 3 bases, with 11 bases between. From germline, CDR1 is MNHEY and CDR2 SVGAGI. CDR3 amino acids: CASSLGTSYNEQFF. CDR3 nucleotides: TGTGCCAGCAGTCTCGGGACAAGCTACAATGAGCAGTTCTTC.